The entry below describes one TCR beta chain. This clone was counted many times. Its antigen is still unknown. The gene names and germline sequences used here belong to the mouse. The CDR3 is cut off 4 residues early in the read; its end comes from the germline J gene. Receptor libraries were prepared by the immunoSEQ multiplex PCR assay. To provide template for TCR sequencing, every sample had RNA extracted and reverse transcribed into cDNA. First-strand cDNA was synthesized with SuperScript III using a 2:1 mix of oligo-dT and random hexamers. Amplification bias was assessed with a synthetic immune receptor repertoire, and residual bias was removed computationally. Sequencing of the libraries was done on Illumina HiSeq using 60 bp reads that spanned the CDR3 and were read from J toward V. The authors' analysis ran thus. After raw reads were preprocessed to remove errors, the CDR3 was defined following IMGT conventions as running from the conserved cysteine to phenylalanine. Clonality was computed as 1 minus the Shannon entropy, with the entropy normalized by log2 of the number of productive unique TCRs. Whether each scalp clone was CD4 or CD8 was inferred by checking scalp TCRbeta sequences against the CD4 and CD8 repertoires from sorted blood. TCRdb obtained this table from immuneACCESS and retained in-frame rearrangements with V and J assigned. These tables miss some clones; where compared with another copy, unresolved V genes account for less than half of the shortfall, and the remainder is unexplained. The V and J calls and clone size come from that table; D and trimming were worked out from the DNA. With approximately 280,000 clones recorded, this sample contains no clone counted only once. Of the sample, less than 1.5% is held by the ten largest clones.

The source of the sample is a study of CD8+ T cells in alopecia areata (dated by TCRdb to about 2018). Some background on the complete study: Skin from C3H/HeJ donors with spontaneous alopecia (roughly 6-13 months old) was grafted onto female C3H/HeJ recipients that were roughly 6-11 weeks old. The study used high-throughput TCRbeta sequencing to examine T cell clonal expansion in alopecia areata, in both the C3H/HeJ mouse model and human patients. On the human side, TCRbeta sequencing was run on scalp tissue and on sorted CD4+ and CD8+ peripheral blood T cells from healthy controls and from alopecia areata patients with either patchy or totalis/universalis disease. Scalp clonality was compared across normal scalp (n=4), patchy alopecia areata scalp (n=8), and alopecia totalis/universalis scalp (n=8). RNA was obtained with the PAXgene miRNA kit for fixed scalp, the miRNeasy kit for PBMCs, and the RNeasy kit for mouse skin. Amplification of TCRbeta CDR3 regions was done by immunoSEQ multiplex PCR using 35 Vbeta forward primers and 13 Jbeta reverse primers.

The CDR3, cysteine through phenylalanine, is 15 amino acids long. Only the CDR3 bases that were read are kept: 33 of them, in frame from base 1. Looking up the germline V gene yields CDR1 MNHDT and CDR2 YYDKIL. The V end loses 1 base and the J end loses 1 base, and a stretch of 10 bases separates them. Pooled mouse cutaneous lymph node cells were stained for CD4, CD8alpha, NKG2D, NKG2ACE and other markers and were then sorted on a BD Influx. Broad study findings and their caveats: Compared with normal scalp, lesional scalp had higher clonality and more expanded CD8+ clones, particularly in alopecia totalis/universalis, a pattern that suggests antigenic drive. Unlike mouse skin, where gammadelta T cells dominate, normal human skin contains resident alphabeta T cells that get sequenced too, which complicates analysis of the scalp TCR repertoire. Compared with mice, TCR sequences shared between patients were less clear, possibly partly because of HLA diversity across the patient population.

This sequence uses TRBV17 and TRBJ1-1; TRBD1 is possibly the D segment (5 matching bases). Sequenced sample: CD4+ T cells sorted from a lymph node. This receptor was taken from a C3H/HeJ mouse with alopecia areata. The strain in question carries the MHC haplotype H2-k. The CDR3 in this case is CASSRALDRNTEVFF. The sequenced part of the CDR3 DNA is TGTGCTAGCAGTAGAGCCCTCGACAGGAACACA. Reference TRBV17 and TRBJ1-1 genes cover what lies past the CDR3, so the full variable domain is DTTVKQNPRYKLARVGKPVNLICSQTMNHDTMYWYQKKPNQAPKLLLFYYDKILNREADTFEKFQSSRPNNSFCSLYIGSAGLEYSAMYLCASSRALDRNTEVFFGKGTRLTVV.